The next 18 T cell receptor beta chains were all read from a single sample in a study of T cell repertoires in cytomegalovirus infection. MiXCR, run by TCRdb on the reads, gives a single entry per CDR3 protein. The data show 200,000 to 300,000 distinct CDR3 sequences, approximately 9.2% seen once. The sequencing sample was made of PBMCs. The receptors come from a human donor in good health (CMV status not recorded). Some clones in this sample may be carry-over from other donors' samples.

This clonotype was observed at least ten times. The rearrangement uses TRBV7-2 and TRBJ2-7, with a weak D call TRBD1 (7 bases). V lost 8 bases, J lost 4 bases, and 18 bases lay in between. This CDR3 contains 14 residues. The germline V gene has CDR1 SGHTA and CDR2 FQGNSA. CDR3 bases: TGTGCCAGCCTTGGCGGGACAGCCTTTTACGAGCAGTACTTC. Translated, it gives CASLGGTAFYEQYF.

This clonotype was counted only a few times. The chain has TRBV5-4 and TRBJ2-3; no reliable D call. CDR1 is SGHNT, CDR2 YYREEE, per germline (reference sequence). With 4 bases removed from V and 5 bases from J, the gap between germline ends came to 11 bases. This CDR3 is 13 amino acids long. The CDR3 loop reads CASSANSQDTQYF. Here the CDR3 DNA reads TGTGCCAGCAGCGCCAACTCTCAAGATACGCAGTATTTT.

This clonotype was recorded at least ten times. The CDR3 loop is CASSPGVPTNEKLFF. Written as DNA, the CDR3 is TGTGCCAGCAGCCCAGGGGTACCAACTAATGAAAAACTGTTTTTT. The chain uses TRBV7-8 and TRBJ1-4; possible D gene TRBD1, 6 bases. CDR1 is SGHVS and CDR2 is FQNEAQ in the germline V gene. The CDR3 sequence is 15 residues long. Trimming took 5 bases from V and 0 from J, leaving 10 bases between them.

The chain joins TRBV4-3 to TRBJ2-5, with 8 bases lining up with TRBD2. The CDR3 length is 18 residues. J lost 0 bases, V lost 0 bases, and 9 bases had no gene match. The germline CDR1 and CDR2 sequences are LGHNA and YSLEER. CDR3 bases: TGCGCCAGCAGCCAAGATCTTCGGCGGGGGGCCCACCAAGAGACCCAGTACTTC. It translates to CASSQDLRRGAHQETQYF.

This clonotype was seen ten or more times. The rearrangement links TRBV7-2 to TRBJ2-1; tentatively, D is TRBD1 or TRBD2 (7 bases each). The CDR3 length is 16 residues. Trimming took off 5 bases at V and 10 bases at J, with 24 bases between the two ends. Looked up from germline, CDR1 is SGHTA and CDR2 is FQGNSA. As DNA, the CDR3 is TGTGCCAGCAGCCCCACGACAGGGAGGGGTCCGGGGGAGCAGTTCTTC. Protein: CASSPTTGRGPGEQFF.

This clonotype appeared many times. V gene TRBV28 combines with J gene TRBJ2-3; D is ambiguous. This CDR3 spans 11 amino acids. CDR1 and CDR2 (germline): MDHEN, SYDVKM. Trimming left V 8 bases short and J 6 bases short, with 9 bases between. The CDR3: CASARSDTQYF. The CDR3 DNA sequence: TGTGCCAGCGCTCGGTCGGATACGCAGTATTTT.

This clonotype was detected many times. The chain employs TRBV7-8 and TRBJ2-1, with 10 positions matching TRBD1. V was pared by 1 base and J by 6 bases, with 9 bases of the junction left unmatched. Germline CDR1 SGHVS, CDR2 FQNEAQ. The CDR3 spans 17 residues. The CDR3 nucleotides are TGTGCCAGCAGCTTAGGGGGGGGACAGGGGAGGCTCAATGAGCAGTTCTTC. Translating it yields CASSLGGGQGRLNEQFF. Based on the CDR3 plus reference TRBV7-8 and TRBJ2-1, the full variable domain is GAGVSQSPRYKVAKRGQDVALRCDPISGHVSLFWYQQALGQGPEFLTYFQNEAQLDKSGLPSDRFFAERPEGSVSTLKIQRTQQEDSAVYLCASSLGGGQGRLNEQFFGPGTRLTVL.

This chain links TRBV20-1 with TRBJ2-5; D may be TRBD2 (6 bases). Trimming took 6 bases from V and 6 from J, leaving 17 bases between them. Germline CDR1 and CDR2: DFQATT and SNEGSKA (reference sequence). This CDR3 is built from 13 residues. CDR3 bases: TGCAGTGCCCCAAGCGGGCAGGGAAAGACCCAGTACTTC. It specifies CSAPSGQGKTQYF.

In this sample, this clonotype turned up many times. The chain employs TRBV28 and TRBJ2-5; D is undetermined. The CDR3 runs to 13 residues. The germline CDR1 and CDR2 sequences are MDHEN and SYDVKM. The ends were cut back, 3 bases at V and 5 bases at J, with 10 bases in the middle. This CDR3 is CASSLVRAETQYF. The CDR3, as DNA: TGTGCCAGCAGTTTGGTCCGCGCGGAGACCCAGTACTTC.

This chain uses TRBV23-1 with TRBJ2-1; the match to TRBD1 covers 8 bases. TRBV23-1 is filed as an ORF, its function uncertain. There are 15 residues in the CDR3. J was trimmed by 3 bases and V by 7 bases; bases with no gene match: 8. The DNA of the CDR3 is TGCGCCAGCAATCCGTCACAGGGGGTCTACAATGAGCAGTTCTTC. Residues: CASNPSQGVYNEQFF.

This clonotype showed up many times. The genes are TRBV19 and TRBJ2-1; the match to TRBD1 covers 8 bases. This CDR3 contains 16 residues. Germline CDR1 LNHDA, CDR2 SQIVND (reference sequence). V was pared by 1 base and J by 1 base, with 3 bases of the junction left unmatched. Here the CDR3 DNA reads TGTGCCAGTAGTATAGTAAGACAGGGGTCCTACAATGAGCAGTTCTTC. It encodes CASSIVRQGSYNEQFF. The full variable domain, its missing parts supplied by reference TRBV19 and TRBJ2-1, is DGGITQSPKYLFRKEGQNVTLSCEQNLNHDAMYWYRQDPGQGLRLIYYSQIVNDFQKGDIAEGYSVSREKKESFPLTVTSAQKNPTAFYLCASSIVRQGSYNEQFFGPGTRLTVL.

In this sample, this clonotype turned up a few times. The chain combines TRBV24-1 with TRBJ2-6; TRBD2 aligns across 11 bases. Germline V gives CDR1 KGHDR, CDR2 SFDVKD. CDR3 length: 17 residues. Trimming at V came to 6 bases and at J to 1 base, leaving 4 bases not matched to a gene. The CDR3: CATSPGLAESGANVLTF. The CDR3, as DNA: TGTGCCACCAGTCCGGGACTAGCGGAATCTGGGGCCAACGTCCTGACTTTC.

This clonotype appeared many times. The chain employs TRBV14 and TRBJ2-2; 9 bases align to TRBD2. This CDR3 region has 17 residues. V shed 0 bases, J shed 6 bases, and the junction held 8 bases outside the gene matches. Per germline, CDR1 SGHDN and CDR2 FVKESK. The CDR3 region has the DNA TGTGCCAGCAGCCAAGATAGCCTAGCGGGAAAGTCCGGGGAGCTGTTTTTT. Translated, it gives CASSQDSLAGKSGELFF.

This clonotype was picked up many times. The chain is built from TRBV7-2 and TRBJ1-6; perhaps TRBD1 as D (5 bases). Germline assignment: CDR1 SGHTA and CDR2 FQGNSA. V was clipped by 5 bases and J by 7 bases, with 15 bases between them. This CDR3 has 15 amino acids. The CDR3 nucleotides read TGTGCCAGCAGCGGGGCAGGAGCAGGAAATTCACCCCTCCACTTT. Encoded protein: CASSGAGAGNSPLHF.

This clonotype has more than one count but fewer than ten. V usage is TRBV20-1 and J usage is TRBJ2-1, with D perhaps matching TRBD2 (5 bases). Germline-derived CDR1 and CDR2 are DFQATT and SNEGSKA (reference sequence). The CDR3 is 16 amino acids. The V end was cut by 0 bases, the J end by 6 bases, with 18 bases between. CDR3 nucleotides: TGCAGTGCTAGAGAGCCGCGGGCGGGCTCTCTCAATGAGCAGTTCTTC. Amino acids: CSAREPRAGSLNEQFF.

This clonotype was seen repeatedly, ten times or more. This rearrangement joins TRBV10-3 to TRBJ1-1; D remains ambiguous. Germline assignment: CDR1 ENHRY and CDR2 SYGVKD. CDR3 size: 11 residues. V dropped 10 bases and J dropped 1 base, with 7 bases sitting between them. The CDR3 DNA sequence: TGTGCCACCCGAGCGAACACTGAAGCTTTCTTT. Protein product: CATRANTEAFF.

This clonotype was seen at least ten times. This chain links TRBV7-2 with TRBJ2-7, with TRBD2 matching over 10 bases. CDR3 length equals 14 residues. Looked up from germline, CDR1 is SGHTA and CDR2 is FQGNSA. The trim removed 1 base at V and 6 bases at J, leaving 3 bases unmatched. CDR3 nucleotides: TGTGCCAGCAGCTTAGACACTAGCGGGACCGAGCAGTACTTC. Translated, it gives CASSLDTSGTEQYF.

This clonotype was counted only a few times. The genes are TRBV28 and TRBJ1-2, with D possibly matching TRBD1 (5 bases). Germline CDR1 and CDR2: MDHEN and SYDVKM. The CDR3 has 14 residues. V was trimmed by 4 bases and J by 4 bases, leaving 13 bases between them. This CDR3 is CASSYQGRAYGYTF. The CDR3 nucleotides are TGTGCCAGCAGTTACCAGGGTCGGGCCTATGGCTACACCTTC.